This TCR beta chain is drawn from a study of tumor-infiltrating lymphocytes in localized non-small cell lung cancer. Whole-study findings and limits: Higher tumor T cell infiltration than in uninvolved lung was supported by TCRbeta sequencing.

CDR1 is SGHDT and CDR2 is YYEEEE in the germline V gene. CDR3 length equals 15 residues. Trimming shortened V by 4 bases and J by 8 bases, and 19 bases separated the two germline ends. The assay was immunoSEQ multiplex PCR, and TCRdb's table has in-frame clones only and misses some. The table includes 10,000 or so clones, roughly 70% detected once. For this clone: The antigen remains undetermined.

This chain links TRBV5-6 with TRBJ2-1; D gene ambiguous. The specimen was lung tumor tissue. This TCR derives from a human donor with non-small cell lung cancer. CDR3 protein: CASSPLEAERHEQFF. The CDR3 region has the DNA TGTGCCAGCAGCCCCCTCGAGGCGGAGCGCCATGAGCAGTTCTTC.